A selection of T cell receptor beta chains follows, all from one sample in a study of blood T cell repertoires in COVID-19. The table came from immunoSEQ multiplex PCR; TCRdb's copy has only in-frame clones and leaves some out. The data contain hundreds of thousands of clones, approximately 90% of them singletons. The material sequenced was peripheral blood. These receptors all come from a woman between 25 and 40 years old with active or convalescent COVID-19. Each CDR3 is given with its conserved first and last residue. Fields, in order: V gene, J gene, clone size, D gene, CDR3 protein, CDR3 DNA. D genes are given only for firm matches. Part of the rows lack a size; the others show once, few, many or a class for expanded clones.

V: TRBV5-6; J: TRBJ2-3; size: -; D: TRBD1; CDR3: CASSLGAGGFKDTQYF; DNA: TGTGCCAGCAGCCTGGGGGCAGGGGGCTTTAAAGATACGCAGTATTTT
V: TRBV6-1; J: TRBJ1-2; size: -; D: -; CDR3: CASSEGGEGYGYTF; DNA: TGTGCCAGCAGTGAAGGCGGGGAGGGGTATGGCTACACCTTC
V: TRBV19; J: TRBJ1-2; size: -; D: -; CDR3: CASSMRQGEGYTF; DNA: TGTGCCAGTAGTATGCGGCAGGGTGAGGGCTACACCTTC
V: TRBV30; J: TRBJ2-1; size: -; D: TRBD2; CDR3: CAWGRAWNEQFF; DNA: TGTGCCTGGGGGAGGGCCTGGAATGAGCAGTTCTTC
V: TRBV2; J: TRBJ2-7; size: -; D: TRBD1; CDR3: CAGYSGQGYEQYF; DNA: TGTGCCGGGTATTCGGGACAGGGTTACGAGCAGTACTTC
V: TRBV12-3/TRBV12-4; J: TRBJ1-1; size: -; D: -; CDR3: CASSLRGYTEAFF; DNA: TGTGCCAGCAGCCTAAGGGGTTATACTGAAGCTTTCTTT
V: TRBV19; J: TRBJ2-7; size: -; D: -; CDR3: CASSIGPGSSYEQYF; DNA: TGTGCCAGTAGTATAGGTCCCGGGAGCTCCTACGAGCAGTACTTC
V: TRBV7-9; J: TRBJ1-5; size: -; D: -; CDR3: CASSLGSRNQPQHF; DNA: TGTGCCAGCAGCTTAGGATCCAGAAATCAGCCCCAGCATTTT
V: TRBV13; J: TRBJ1-2; size: few; D: TRBD1; CDR3: CASSLGGQAVKNYGYTF; DNA: TGTGCCAGCAGCTTAGGTGGACAGGCCGTAAAAAACTATGGCTACACCTTC
V: TRBV13; J: TRBJ2-3; size: -; D: TRBD2; CDR3: CASSPTGRAQEDTQYF; DNA: TGTGCCAGCAGCCCCACCGGGAGGGCCCAAGAGGATACGCAGTATTTT
V: TRBV4-1; J: TRBJ1-2; size: -; D: TRBD1; CDR3: CASSQDGEDRSNYGYTF; DNA: TGCGCCAGCAGCCAAGACGGGGAGGACAGGAGTAACTATGGCTACACCTTC
V: TRBV5-4; J: TRBJ1-1; size: -; D: -; CDR3: CASSGGENTEAFF; DNA: TGTGCCAGCAGCGGCGGGGAGAACACTGAAGCTTTCTTT
V: TRBV24-1; J: TRBJ1-3; size: once; D: -; CDR3: CATSDVQVHSGNTIYF; DNA: TGTGCCACCAGTGATGTACAAGTTCACTCTGGAAACACCATATATTTT
V: TRBV19; J: TRBJ2-1; size: -; D: TRBD2; CDR3: CASSLLTSGSYNEQFF; DNA: TGTGCCAGTAGTCTATTGACTAGCGGGTCCTACAATGAGCAGTTCTTC
V: TRBV27; J: TRBJ2-3; size: once; D: -; CDR3: CASSPPFQLSPGIQYF; DNA: TGTGCCAGCAGCCCTCCTTTCCAGCTTTCCCCCGGGATCCAGTATTTT
V: TRBV19; J: TRBJ1-1; size: -; D: -; CDR3: CGSGETGRNTEAFF; DNA: TGTGGGAGCGGGGAGACAGGCCGGAACACTGAAGCTTTCTTT
V: TRBV18; J: TRBJ2-7; size: -; D: TRBD1; CDR3: CASSPGTGDFDEQYF; DNA: TGTGCCAGCTCACCCGGGACAGGGGATTTCGACGAGCAGTACTTC
V: TRBV2; J: TRBJ1-5; size: -; D: -; CDR3: CASSEARWKPQHF; DNA: TGTGCCAGCAGTGAAGCGCGGTGGAAGCCCCAGCATTTT
V: TRBV3-1/TRBV3-2; J: TRBJ1-2; size: -; D: -; CDR3: CASSQGEDNYGYTF; DNA: TGTGCCAGCAGCCAAGGCGAGGATAACTATGGCTACACCTTC
V: TRBV5-1; J: TRBJ1-4; size: few; D: TRBD1; CDR3: CASSVGTATNEKLFF; DNA: TGCGCCAGCAGCGTGGGGACAGCAACTAATGAAAAACTGTTTTTT
V: TRBV5-8; J: TRBJ2-1; size: -; D: -; CDR3: CASSLAPGAYNEQFF; DNA: TGTGCCAGCAGCTTGGCCCCCGGGGCCTACAATGAGCAGTTCTTC
V: TRBV10-3; J: TRBJ2-7; size: -; D: TRBD1; CDR3: CAIREGQAAYEQYF; DNA: TGTGCCATCAGAGAGGGACAGGCCGCCTACGAGCAGTACTTC
V: TRBV2; J: TRBJ2-2; size: -; D: TRBD2; CDR3: CASSEPSGGHTGELFF; DNA: TGTGCCAGCAGTGAACCTAGCGGGGGACACACCGGGGAGCTGTTTTTT